The 2 T cell receptor beta chains listed next were all sequenced from one sample in a study of blood T cell repertoires in COVID-19. Clones were read by immunoSEQ multiplex PCR, and TCRdb kept only the in-frame ones, dropping some. This sample has roughly 46,000 clones; about four fifths occur once, and the top ten carry over 8.5%. The sequencing sample was made of peripheral blood. These receptor sequences come from a man aged 55 to 70 with acute or convalescent COVID-19.

The chain joins TRBV11-2 to TRBJ2-5; 8 bases are a match to TRBD1. Germline trimming cut 5 bases from V and 4 bases from J; bases unmatched to any gene: 3. Germline loops: CDR1 SGHAT, CDR2 FQNNGV. The CDR3 totals 13 residues. CDR3 protein: CASSRDRLETQYF. CDR3 DNA sequence: TGTGCCAGCAGCCGGGACAGGCTAGAGACCCAGTACTTC.

This chain uses TRBV7-2 with TRBJ1-1; no clear D gene. This CDR3 region has 15 residues. Germline lookup yields CDR1 SGHTA and CDR2 FQGNSA. Trimming stripped 6 bases from V and 0 bases from J, with 14 bases between. The CDR3 nucleotides read TGTGCCAGCAGTAAGGGAGGTCTTCTGAACACTGAAGCTTTCTTT. Its protein is CASSKGGLLNTEAFF.